This TCR beta chain was recorded in a study of T cells in Graves' hyperthyroidism and ophthalmopathy. Researchers took RNA transcripts and amplified the TCR beta CDR3 regions from them. Carried out on the TCR CDR3, a first-round RT-PCR used the HTBI primer set. One entry per CDR3 protein results from TCRdb running MiXCR on the multiplex PCR reads. The sample lists 350,000 to 400,000 distinct CDR3 sequences; under 15% were seen once. Losses at the gene ends were 0 bases for V and 4 bases for J; bases not matched to a gene: 3. Germline V lookup: CDR1 GTSNPN, CDR2 SVGIG (reference sequence). The length of the CDR3 is 15 residues. Clinical symptoms, serum thyroxine and TRAb, thyroid ultrasound and orbital computed tomography together formed the diagnostic basis. This clonotype was counted only a few times.

Sequencing used blood. The chain joins TRBV30 to TRBJ2-5; TRBD2 matches at 12 bases. This TCR was sampled from a woman between 25 and 40 years old with Graves' hyperthyroidism. CDR3 protein: CAWSVPSGRVETQYF. The CDR3 DNA sequence: TGTGCCTGGAGTGTCCCTAGCGGGAGGGTAGAGACCCAGTACTTC.